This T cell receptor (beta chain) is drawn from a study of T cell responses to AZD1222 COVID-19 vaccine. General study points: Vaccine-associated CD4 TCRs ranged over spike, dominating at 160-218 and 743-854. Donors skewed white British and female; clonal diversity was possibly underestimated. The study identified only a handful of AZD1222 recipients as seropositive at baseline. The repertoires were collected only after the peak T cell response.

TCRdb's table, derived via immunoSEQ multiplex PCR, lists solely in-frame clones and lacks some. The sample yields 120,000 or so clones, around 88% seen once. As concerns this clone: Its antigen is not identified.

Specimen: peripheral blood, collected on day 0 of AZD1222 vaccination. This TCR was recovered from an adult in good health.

This CDR3 reads CASSPLGGLSTDTQYF. The CDR3 DNA reads as TGTGCCAGCAGCCCCCTAGGGGGCCTTAGCACAGATACGCAGTATTTT. The chain carries TRBV7-2 and TRBJ2-3; 7 nucleotides agree with TRBD1. V shed 5 bases, J shed 0 bases, and the junction held 8 bases outside the gene matches. The CDR3 has 16 amino acids. Looked up from germline, CDR1 is SGHTA and CDR2 is FQGNSA. The full variable domain, with the rest looked up from reference TRBV7-2 and TRBJ2-3, is GAGVSQSPSNKVTEKGKDVELRCDPISGHTALYWYRQSLGQGLEFLIYFQGNSAPDKSGLPSDRFSAERTGGSVSTLTIQRTQQEDSAVYLCASSPLGGLSTDTQYFGPGTRLTVL.